The clone carrying this T cell receptor (beta chain) was observed a few times. Its antigen is unidentified. This CDR3 has 14 amino acids. In germline, CDR1 is DFQATT, CDR2 SNEGSKA (reference sequence). V trimming: 6 bases; J trimming: 7 bases; junction bases outside the gene matches: 11. Researchers used 5'RACE with constant-segment primers to make TCR alpha and TCR beta cDNA libraries that carry sample barcodes and UMIs. Using its own MiXCR run on the 5' RACE reads, TCRdb lists one record per CDR3 protein. The data contain about 340,000 distinct CDR3 sequences, about 21% of them singletons. This entry is derived from a study of T-cell memory formation after mild COVID-19. Background on the study: Clusters were largely donor specific. Overall study findings and caveats: CD4/CD8 balance characterized clones contracting day 15 to 85, and CD4+ skew characterized later expanders. A subset of responding clones appeared in pre-infection memory, suggesting cross-reactive memory joined.

This chain joins TRBV20-1 and TRBJ1-2, with 10 bases aligning to TRBD1. The sample consisted of PBMCs or a T cell subset sorted from them (not recorded which). The clonotype was recovered from an adult woman who had mild COVID-19 (a few samples of this study predate the infection). Cell type and time point are not known. In DNA form, the CDR3 reads TGCAGTGCACGACGGGACAGGGGATCCTCTGGCTACACCTTC. As protein: CSARRDRGSSGYTF.